A selection of T cell receptor beta chains follows, all from one sample in a study of regulatory T cells in long-lasting Graves disease. TCRdb fed the multiplex PCR reads into MiXCR, producing one record per CDR3 protein. In the table there are 550,000 or so distinct CDR3 sequences, 12% of which are singletons. The same sample was also studied in work on T cells in Graves' hyperthyroidism and ophthalmopathy.

The material was peripheral blood mononuclear cells (PBMCs), obtained at new diagnosis, from a patient treated with antithyroid drugs. The receptors were gathered from a woman in her twenties or thirties with Graves disease. Both conserved end residues are part of each CDR3. The D gene is left open where the match is weak. The size entry is marked missing in some rows and otherwise reads once, few, many or a size class.

J gene | V gene | D gene | clone size | CDR3 DNA | CDR3 protein
TRBJ1-2 | TRBV12-5 | . | many | TGTGCTAGTGGTTTGGTAACGGCAGGGTTGGACTATGGCTACACCTTC | CASGLVTAGLDYGYTF
TRBJ2-4 | TRBV6-5 | TRBD2 | many | TGTGCCAGCAGTTATAGCGGGAAAAACATTCAGTACTTC | CASSYSGKNIQYF
TRBJ2-7 | TRBV11-2 | . | . | TGCGCCAGCAGCCAAGATCCGGGAGCCTACGAGCAGTACTTC | CASSQDPGAYEQYF
TRBJ2-1 | TRBV7-9 | TRBD1 | many | TGTGCCAGCAGCTTAGAAGGGGGCATGAATGAGCAGTTCTTC | CASSLEGGMNEQFF
TRBJ2-1 | TRBV7-3 | TRBD1 | many | TGTGCCAGCAGCCAGACAGGGGGCGAGAGGAATGAGCAGTTCTTC | CASSQTGGERNEQFF
TRBJ2-1 | TRBV7-8 | TRBD2 | many | TGTGCCAGCAGATTTCCGACTAGCGGGGTTGGCGATGAGCAGTTCTTC | CASRFPTSGVGDEQFF
TRBJ1-6 | TRBV28 | . | . | TGTGCCAGCAGTTTATTTGGGTCAGGGTACCGTGGGTTGTCCCTCCACTTT | CASSLFGSGYRGLSLHF
TRBJ2-1 | TRBV12-3/TRBV12-4 | . | many | TGTGCCATTTCACAGGTTTGGGGCAATGAGCAGTTCTTC | CAISQVWGNEQFF
TRBJ1-1 | TRBV11-2 | TRBD1 | . | TGTGCCAGCAGCGTCGGGACAGCCCTGATGAACACTGAAGCTTTCTTT | CASSVGTALMNTEAFF
TRBJ1-4 | TRBV28 | TRBD1 | many | TGTGCCAGCAGCAGAGGACAGGGAACAACTAATGAAAAACTGTTTTTT | CASSRGQGTTNEKLFF
TRBJ2-7 | TRBV30 | . | many | TGTGCCCTGGGACGCAGCGGCTACTCCTACGAGCAGTACTTC | CALGRSGYSYEQYF
TRBJ2-1 | TRBV4-3 | TRBD2 | few | TGCGCCAGCAGCCAGATAACCGGGACTAGCGTCTACAATGAGCAGTTCTTC | CASSQITGTSVYNEQFF
TRBJ1-6 | TRBV7-9 | TRBD1 | many | TGTGCCAGCAGCTTCAGACAGGGGCGAGGAAAGAATTCACCCCTCCACTTT | CASSFRQGRGKNSPLHF
TRBJ1-1 | TRBV20-1 | . | few | TGCAGTGCTAGAGACATATACCGCAACACTGAAGCTTTCTTT | CSARDIYRNTEAFF
TRBJ2-1 | TRBV18 | . | many | TGTGCCAGCTCACCACTAAGCGGAGCCTACAATGAGCAGTTCTTC | CASSPLSGAYNEQFF
TRBJ2-2 | TRBV2 | TRBD1 | many | TGTGCCAGCACCTTGGACAGGGGGAACACCGGGGAGCTGTTTTTT | CASTLDRGNTGELFF
TRBJ1-1 | TRBV25-1 | . | . | TGTGCCAGCACCGAGGACGGCTACACTGAAGCTTTCTTT | CASTEDGYTEAFF
TRBJ1-4 | TRBV2 | . | many | TGTGCCAGCAGTGGAAGGACAGTTAATGAAAAACTGTTTTTT | CASSGRTVNEKLFF
TRBJ2-1 | TRBV11-2 | TRBD2 | . | TGTGCCAGCAGCCAACCGGGACTAGCGGAGTGGGAGCAGTTCTTC | CASSQPGLAEWEQFF
TRBJ2-7 | TRBV28 | . | many | TGTGCCAGCAGTTGGGTACCATCCTACGAGCAGTACTTC | CASSWVPSYEQYF
TRBJ2-7 | TRBV27 | TRBD1 | few | TGTGCCAGCAGTTCCCGGACAGGGGCGATCTACGAGCAGTACTTC | CASSSRTGAIYEQYF
TRBJ2-5 | TRBV27 | TRBD1 | many | TGTGCCAGCAGTTTAGGGACAGTGGAGACCCAGTACTTC | CASSLGTVETQYF
TRBJ2-1 | TRBV20-1 | . | many | TGCAGTGCCCCGAACCATCAGAGCTCCTACAATGAGCAGTTCTTC | CSAPNHQSSYNEQFF
TRBJ1-5 | TRBV24-1 | . | . | TGTGCCACCAGTGAGTCCCTACAGGGCTTGGGAGGTCAGCCCCAGCATTTT | CATSESLQGLGGQPQHF